This T cell receptor (beta chain) was identified during a study of T cells in localized non-small cell lung cancer. Study observations and caveats: Clonality peaked in uninvolved adjacent lung rather than tumor.

Note on this clone: Antigen specificity is unknown.

The germline CDR1 and CDR2 sequences are SGHAT and FQDESV (reference sequence). Trimming removed 1 base at V and 4 bases at J, with 8 bases between. CDR3 length: 14 amino acids. Sequenced by immunoSEQ multiplex PCR; TCRdb stores in-frame clones only, minus some. The sample comprises 32,000 or so clones, almost 90% of which are singletons, and around 4% rests with the top ten. The sequence came from a man aged 35-75 years with stage I lung adenocarcinoma. The source material was peripheral blood, sampled before any cancer treatment. V usage is TRBV11-1 and J usage is TRBJ2-1, with D hard to call. CDR3 nucleotide sequence: TGTGCCAGCAGCTTAGGTGGCGAATACAATGAGCAGTTCTTC. Translation: CASSLGGEYNEQFF. The full variable domain, rest sourced from reference TRBV11-1 and TRBJ2-1, is EAEVAQSPRYKITEKSQAVAFWCDPISGHATLYWYRQILGQGPELLVQFQDESVVDDSQLPKDRFSAERLKGVDSTLKIQPAELGDSAMYLCASSLGGEYNEQFFGPGTRLTVL.